This paragraph reports one T cell receptor beta chain. Its target is not known. Here immunoSEQ multiplex PCR was the method, and the copy in TCRdb shows in-frame clones only, minus some. Here the sample spans some 9,600 clones, over 75% being singletons. This sample is drawn from a study of T cell clonotyping in hematopoietic cell transplantation. Overall study context: Cytoreduction preceded collection of pretransplant recipient samples.

Notes on the study in general: Few recipient clonotypes overlapped donors; over 95% were de novo at given depth.

Documented time point: recipient sample about 28 days before transplant, after cytoreduction. The specimen comprised peripheral blood mononuclear cells, sampled before stem cell transplant. This receptor was obtained from a woman aged 45-65 years with chronic myeloid leukemia. Some clones in this sample may be carry-over from other donors' samples.

The chain's CDR3 is CASSQVVGAYYEQYF. CDR3 DNA sequence: TGTGCCAGCAGCCAAGTAGTAGGGGCCTACTACGAGCAGTACTTC. The V gene is TRBV4-2, the J gene TRBJ2-7; D is possibly TRBD1 (5 bases). The CDR3 runs 15 residues. With 1 base removed from V and 3 bases from J, the gap between germline ends came to 13 bases. In germline, CDR1 is LGHNA, CDR2 YNFKEQ.